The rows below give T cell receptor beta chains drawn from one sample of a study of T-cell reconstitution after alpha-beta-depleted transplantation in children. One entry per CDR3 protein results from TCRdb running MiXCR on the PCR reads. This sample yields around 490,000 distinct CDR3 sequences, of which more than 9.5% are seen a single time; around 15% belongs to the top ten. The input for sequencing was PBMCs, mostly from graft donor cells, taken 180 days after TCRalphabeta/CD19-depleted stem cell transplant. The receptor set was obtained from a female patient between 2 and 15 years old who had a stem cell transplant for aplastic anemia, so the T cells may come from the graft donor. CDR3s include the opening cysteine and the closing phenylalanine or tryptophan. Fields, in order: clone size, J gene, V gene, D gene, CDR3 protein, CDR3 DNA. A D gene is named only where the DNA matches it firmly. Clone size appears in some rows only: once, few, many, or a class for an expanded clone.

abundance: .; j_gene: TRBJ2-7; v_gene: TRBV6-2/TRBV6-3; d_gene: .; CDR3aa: CASIRRIGTPYEQYF; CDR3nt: TGTGCCAGCATAAGACGGATAGGAACTCCCTACGAGCAGTACTTC
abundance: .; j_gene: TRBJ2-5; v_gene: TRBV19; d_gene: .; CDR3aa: CASSWGDRQETQYF; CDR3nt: TGTGCCAGTAGCTGGGGGGACCGACAAGAGACCCAGTACTTC
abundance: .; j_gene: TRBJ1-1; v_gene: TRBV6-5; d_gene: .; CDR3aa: CASSYSLSGNTEAFF; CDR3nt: TGTGCCAGCAGTTACTCGCTCTCGGGGAACACTGAAGCTTTCTTT
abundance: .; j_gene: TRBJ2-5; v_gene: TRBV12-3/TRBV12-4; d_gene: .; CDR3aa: CASSLNGLIWSRGEETQYF; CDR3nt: TGTGCCAGCAGTTTAAATGGCCTTATATGGAGTCGTGGGGAAGAGACCCAGTACTTC
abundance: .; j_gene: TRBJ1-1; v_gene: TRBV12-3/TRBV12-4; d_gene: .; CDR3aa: CASTSRTGVTGAFF; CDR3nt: TGTGCCAGCACCTCCCGAACGGGGGTCACTGGAGCTTTCTTT
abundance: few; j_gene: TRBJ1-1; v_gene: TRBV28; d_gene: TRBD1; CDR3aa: CASSFWTVRGRSTEAFF; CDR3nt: TGTGCCAGCAGTTTCTGGACGGTTAGGGGGCGAAGCACTGAAGCTTTCTTT
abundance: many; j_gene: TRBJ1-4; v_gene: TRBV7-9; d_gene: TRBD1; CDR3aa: CASSPGQGVATNEKLFF; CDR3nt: TGTGCCAGCAGCCCCGGACAGGGAGTTGCAACTAATGAAAAACTGTTTTTT
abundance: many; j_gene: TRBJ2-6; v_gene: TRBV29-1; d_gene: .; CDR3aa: CSVGWGNAVAGANVLTF; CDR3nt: TGCAGCGTTGGATGGGGGAATGCCGTGGCTGGGGCCAACGTCCTGACTTTC
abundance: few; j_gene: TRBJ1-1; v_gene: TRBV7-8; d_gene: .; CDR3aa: CASSLALKNTEAFF; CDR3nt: TGTGCCAGCAGCTTAGCCCTGAAGAACACTGAAGCTTTCTTT
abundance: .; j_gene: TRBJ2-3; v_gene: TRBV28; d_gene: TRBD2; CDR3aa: CASVRGGNTQYF; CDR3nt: TGTGCCAGCGTCCGCGGGGGAAATACGCAGTATTTT
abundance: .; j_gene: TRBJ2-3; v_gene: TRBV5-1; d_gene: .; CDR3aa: CASSPRGPPSTDTQYF; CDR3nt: TGCGCCAGCAGCCCCAGGGGCCCACCTAGCACAGATACGCAGTATTTT
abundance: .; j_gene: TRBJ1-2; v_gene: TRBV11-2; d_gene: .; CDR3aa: CASSLDPGRPESIPYGYTF; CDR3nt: TGTGCCAGCAGCTTAGATCCGGGACGGCCTGAGTCGATACCGTATGGCTACACCTTC
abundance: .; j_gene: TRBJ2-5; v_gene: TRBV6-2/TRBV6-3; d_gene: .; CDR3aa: CASSSWARPFQETQYF; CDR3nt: TGTGCCAGCAGTTCCTGGGCCCGGCCCTTTCAAGAGACCCAGTACTTC
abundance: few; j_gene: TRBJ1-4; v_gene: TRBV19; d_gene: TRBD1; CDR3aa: CASSIQQGSEKLFF; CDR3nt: TGTGCCAGTAGTATCCAACAGGGGTCTGAAAAACTGTTTTTT
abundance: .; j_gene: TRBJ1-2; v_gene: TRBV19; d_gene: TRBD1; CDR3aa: CASSTYRGGGYTF; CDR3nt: TGTGCCAGTAGTACCTACAGGGGTGGCGGCTACACCTTC
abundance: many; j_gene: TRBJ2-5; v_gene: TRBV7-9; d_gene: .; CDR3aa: CASSFRVAETQYF; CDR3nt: TGTGCCAGCAGCTTCCGTGTGGCCGAGACCCAGTACTTC
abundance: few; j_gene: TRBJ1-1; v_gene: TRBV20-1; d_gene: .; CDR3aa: CSAPDTKSLNTEAFF; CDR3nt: TGCAGTGCCCCGGACACAAAGAGCTTGAACACTGAAGCTTTCTTT
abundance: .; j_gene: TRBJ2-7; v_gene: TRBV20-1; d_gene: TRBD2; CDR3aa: CSAIAGGPLEEQYF; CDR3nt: TGCAGTGCCATAGCGGGGGGACCTTTGGAAGAGCAGTACTTC
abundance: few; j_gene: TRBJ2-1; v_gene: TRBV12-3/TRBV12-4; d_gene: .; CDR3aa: CASSLRGVGDEQFF; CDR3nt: TGTGCCAGCAGTTTAAGGGGAGTCGGGGATGAGCAGTTCTTC
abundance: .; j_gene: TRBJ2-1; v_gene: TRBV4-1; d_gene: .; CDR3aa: CASSQDLLGNEQFF; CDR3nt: TGCGCCAGCAGCCAAGATTTGTTAGGGAATGAGCAGTTCTTC
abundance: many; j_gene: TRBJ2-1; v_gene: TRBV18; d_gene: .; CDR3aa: CASSPLGGRSYNEQFF; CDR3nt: TGTGCCAGCTCACCCCTCGGGGGTCGCTCCTACAATGAGCAGTTCTTC
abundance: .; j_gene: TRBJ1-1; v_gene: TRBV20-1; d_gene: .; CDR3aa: CSARGGPTEAFF; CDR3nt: TGCAGTGCTAGGGGGGGTCCCACTGAAGCTTTCTTT
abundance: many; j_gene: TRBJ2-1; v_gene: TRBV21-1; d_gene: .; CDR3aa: CASSSRSGKVDEQFF; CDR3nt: TGTGCCAGCAGCTCTCGTAGCGGGAAGGTCGATGAGCAGTTCTTC
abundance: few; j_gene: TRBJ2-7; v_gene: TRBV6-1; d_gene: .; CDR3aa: CASRPAGIDEQYF; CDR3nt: TGTGCCAGCAGACCTGCGGGGATCGACGAGCAGTACTTC
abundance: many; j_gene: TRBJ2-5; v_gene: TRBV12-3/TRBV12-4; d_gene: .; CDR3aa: CASSPPVVETQYF; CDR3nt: TGTGCCAGCAGCCCCCCGGTGGTCGAGACCCAGTACTTC
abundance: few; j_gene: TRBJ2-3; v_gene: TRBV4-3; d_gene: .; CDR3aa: CASSQDPGAALSTDTQYF; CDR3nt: TGCGCCAGCAGCCAAGATCCGGGGGCGGCCCTCAGCACAGATACGCAGTATTTT
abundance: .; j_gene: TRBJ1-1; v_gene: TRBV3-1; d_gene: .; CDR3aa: CASSGRYFPVRGPNTEAFF; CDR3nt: TGTGCCAGCAGCGGCCGATATTTCCCGGTCAGGGGCCCGAACACTGAAGCTTTCTTT
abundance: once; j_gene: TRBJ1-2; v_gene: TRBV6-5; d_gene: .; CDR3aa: CASSFNRVGGYTF; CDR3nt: TGTGCCAGCAGTTTCAACAGGGTCGGAGGCTACACCTTC
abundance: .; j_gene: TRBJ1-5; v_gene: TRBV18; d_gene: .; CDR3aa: CASSLTKQSGTPQHF; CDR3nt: TGTGCCAGCTCACTCACTAAACAATCCGGGACCCCCCAGCATTTT
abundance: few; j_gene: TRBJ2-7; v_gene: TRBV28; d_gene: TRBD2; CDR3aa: CASSFLRIPGAAGDEQYF; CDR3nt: TGTGCCAGCAGTTTTCTACGAATTCCTGGGGCAGCGGGAGACGAGCAGTACTTC
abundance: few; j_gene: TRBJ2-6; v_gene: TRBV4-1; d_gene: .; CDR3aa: CASSQDRVWANVLTF; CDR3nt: TGCGCCAGCAGCCAAGACAGGGTGTGGGCCAACGTCCTGACTTTC
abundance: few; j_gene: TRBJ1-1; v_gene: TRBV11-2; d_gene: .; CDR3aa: CASSLDRAFF; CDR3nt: TGTGCCAGCAGCTTAGATAGGGCTTTCTTT
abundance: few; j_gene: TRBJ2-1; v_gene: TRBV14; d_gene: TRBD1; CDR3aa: CASSQGGTGADNEQFF; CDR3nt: TGTGCCAGCAGCCAAGGAGGGACAGGGGCGGACAATGAGCAGTTCTTC
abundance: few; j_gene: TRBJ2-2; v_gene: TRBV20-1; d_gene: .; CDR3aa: CSAREDGGTGELFF; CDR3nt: TGCAGTGCTAGAGAGGATGGCGGCACCGGGGAGCTGTTTTTT
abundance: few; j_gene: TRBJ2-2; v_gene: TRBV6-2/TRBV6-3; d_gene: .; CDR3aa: CASGSTGELFF; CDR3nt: TGTGCCAGCGGGAGCACCGGGGAGCTGTTTTTT
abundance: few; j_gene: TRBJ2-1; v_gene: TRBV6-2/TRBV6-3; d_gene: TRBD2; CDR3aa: CASNPSGRAYNEQFF; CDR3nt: TGTGCCAGCAACCCTAGCGGGAGGGCCTACAATGAGCAGTTCTTC
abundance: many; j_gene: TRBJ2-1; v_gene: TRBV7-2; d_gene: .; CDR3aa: CASSLFPPRMGNEQFF; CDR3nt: TGTGCCAGCAGCTTATTTCCCCCAAGAATGGGGAATGAGCAGTTCTTC
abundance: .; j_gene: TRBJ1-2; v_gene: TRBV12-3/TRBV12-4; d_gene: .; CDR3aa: CASSFSGRDGYTF; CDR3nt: TGTGCCAGCAGTTTTTCCGGGCGGGATGGCTACACCTTC
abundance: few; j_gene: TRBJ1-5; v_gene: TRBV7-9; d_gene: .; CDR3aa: CASSLGGAEQPQHF; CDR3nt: TGTGCCAGCAGTCTAGGGGGGGCCGAGCAGCCCCAGCATTTT
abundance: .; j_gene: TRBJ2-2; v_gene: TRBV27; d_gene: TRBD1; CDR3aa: CASSLRQGAGELFF; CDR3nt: TGTGCCAGCAGTCTCAGACAGGGGGCGGGGGAGCTGTTTTTT
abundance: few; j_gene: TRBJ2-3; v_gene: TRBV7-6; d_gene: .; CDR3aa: CASSNSGGGPQYF; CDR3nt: TGTGCCAGCAGCAATTCAGGAGGAGGCCCGCAGTATTTT
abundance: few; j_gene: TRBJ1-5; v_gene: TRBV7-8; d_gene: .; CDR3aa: CASSLEDPNQPQHF; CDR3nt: TGTGCCAGCAGCTTAGAGGATCCGAATCAGCCCCAGCATTTT
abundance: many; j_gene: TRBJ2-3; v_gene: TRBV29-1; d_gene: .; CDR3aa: CSARLGDTQYF; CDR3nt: TGCAGCGCGAGACTGGGGGATACGCAGTATTTT
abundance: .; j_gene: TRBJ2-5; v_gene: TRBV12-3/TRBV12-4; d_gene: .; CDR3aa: CASSLTGRAETQYF; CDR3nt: TGTGCCAGCAGTCTTACAGGAAGGGCAGAGACCCAGTACTTC
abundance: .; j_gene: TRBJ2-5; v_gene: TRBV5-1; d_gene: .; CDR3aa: CASSLRQSETQYF; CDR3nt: TGCGCCAGCAGCCTGAGACAGTCAGAGACCCAGTACTTC
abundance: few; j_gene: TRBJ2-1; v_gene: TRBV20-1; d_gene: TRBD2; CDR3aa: CSASFGLAGGGLYNEQFF; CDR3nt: TGCAGTGCTAGTTTCGGCCTAGCGGGAGGGGGGTTGTACAATGAGCAGTTCTTC
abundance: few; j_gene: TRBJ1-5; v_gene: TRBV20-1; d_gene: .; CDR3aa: CSARKVTQPQHF; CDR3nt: TGCAGTGCCCGGAAGGTAACTCAGCCCCAGCATTTT
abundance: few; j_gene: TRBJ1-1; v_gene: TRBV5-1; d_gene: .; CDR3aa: CASSLQDTEAFF; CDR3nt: TGCGCCAGCAGCTTGCAGGACACTGAAGCTTTCTTT
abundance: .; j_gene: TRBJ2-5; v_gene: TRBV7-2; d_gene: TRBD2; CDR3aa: CASSSRLAGGKTQYF; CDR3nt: TGTGCCAGCAGCTCGAGACTAGCGGGAGGGAAGACCCAGTACTTC